This T cell receptor (beta chain) was documented in a study of PD-1 blockade in classical Hodgkin lymphoma. Study-wide results and caveats: A significant rise in TCR diversity was seen by C4D1 for CD4+ cells but not for CD8+ cells. Healthy donors were reported to have higher baseline TCR diversity than newly diagnosed patients. Baseline diversity resembling that of newly diagnosed patients was seen in complete responders. Patients who began taking nivolumab under 1 year after ASCT were left out.

CDR3 length: 12 amino acids. CDR1 and CDR2 (germline): LNHDA, SQIVND (reference sequence). Trimming cost V 6 bases and J 9 bases, with 13 bases left between them. Clones were read by immunoSEQ multiplex PCR, and TCRdb kept only the in-frame ones, dropping some. The repertoire includes about 19,000 clones, roughly 77% of them detected once, and over 15% sits in the top ten. All patients relapsed after autologous stem cell transplantation, and brentuximab vedotin exposure varied. A remark on this clone: Antigen unknown.

The receptor was isolated from a human donor with classical Hodgkin lymphoma. Sequenced here: peripheral blood mononuclear cells (PBMCs), sampled before the second cycle of nivolumab. This chain links TRBV19 with TRBJ2-3; possible D gene TRBD2, 6 bases. Here the CDR3 DNA reads TGTGCCAGTAGCCTCTTGGAGGGAACGCAGTATTTT. Encoded protein: CASSLLEGTQYF.